The 20 T cell receptor beta chains given below trace back to one sample, sequenced in a study of OX40 agonist ivuxolimab in advanced cancers. Repertoires were generated with immunoSEQ multiplex PCR, while TCRdb's copy carries only in-frame clones and drops some. The sample includes some 97,000 clones, almost 90% seen only once; the top ten take 0.15% to 0.2%. The sample consisted of CD4+ or CD8+ T cells sorted from blood, taken in a trial of the OX40 agonist ivuxolimab. The receptors come from an adult with an advanced solid tumor such as melanoma, head and neck, liver or kidney cancer.

The CDR3 reads CASSLGLLTQYF. In nucleotides, the CDR3 is TGTGCCAGCAGCTTGGGCCTTCTTACGCAGTATTTT. The chain links TRBV5-4 to TRBJ2-3, with D unclear. CDR1 is SGHNT and CDR2 is YYREEE in the germline V gene (reference sequence). The CDR3 extends over 12 amino acids. The V gene lost 0 bases and the J gene lost 8 bases, with 7 bases spanning the gap.

This clone was recorded a few times. The chain is built from TRBV5-1 and TRBJ1-2; 8 nucleotides match TRBD1. Germline lookup yields CDR1 SGHRS and CDR2 YFSETQ. The CDR3 runs to 14 residues. V lost 4 bases and J lost 5; bases outside the gene matches: 7. The DNA of the CDR3 is TGCGCCAGCAGCACCGGACAGGGTCTTTATGGCTACACCTTC. As protein: CASSTGQGLYGYTF.

The CDR3 protein is CASSIRRTAEAFF. CDR3 DNA sequence: TGTGCCAGCAGCATACGTAGGACAGCCGAAGCTTTCTTT. This chain connects TRBV11-2 to TRBJ1-1; D is perhaps TRBD1 (6 bases). V was shortened by 5 bases and J by 8 bases, with 15 bases between the two germline ends. Looked up from germline, CDR1 is SGHAT and CDR2 is FQNNGV. This CDR3 region has 13 residues. Drawing the rest from reference TRBV11-2 and TRBJ1-1, the complete variable domain is EAGVAQSPRYKIIEKRQSVAFWCNPISGHATLYWYQQILGQGPKLLIQFQNNGVVDDSQLPKDRFSAERLKGVDSTLKIQPAKLEDSAVYLCASSIRRTAEAFFGQGTRLTVV.

This rearrangement joins TRBV18 to TRBJ2-7; weak D call: TRBD2 (5 bases). V lost 6 bases and J lost 7, with 13 bases in between. This CDR3 comprises 12 residues. CDR1 and CDR2 from the germline V gene are KGHSH and LQKENI. The CDR3 region is CASSPGSGEQYF. CDR3 in DNA: TGTGCCAGCTCCCCCGGGTCGGGGGAGCAGTACTTC.

This clone has only one observation. CDR3 region: CASSPTSGVSNEQFF. For the CDR3, the DNA is TGTGCCAGCTCACCGACTAGCGGGGTTAGCAATGAGCAGTTCTTC. V and J are TRBV18 and TRBJ2-1; 11 bases fit TRBD2. J was trimmed by 6 bases and V by 3 bases; bases with no gene match: 4. CDR1 KGHSH and CDR2 LQKENI come from the germline V gene. This CDR3 spans 15 amino acids.

The gene calls are TRBV27 and TRBJ2-3; TRBD2 aligns across 8 bases. V lost 5 bases, J lost 2 bases, and 6 bases stayed unmatched. Germline V lookup: CDR1 MNHEY, CDR2 SMNVEV (reference sequence). This CDR3 has 15 residues. The CDR3 spells CASSLGGVLTDTQYF. CDR3 in DNA: TGTGCCAGCAGTCTCGGGGGGGTTCTCACAGATACGCAGTATTTT.

This chain uses TRBV11-2 with TRBJ2-2, with D tentatively TRBD1 (5 bases). V was pared by 0 bases and J by 10 bases, with 15 bases between. Germline-derived CDR1 and CDR2 are SGHAT and FQNNGV. The CDR3 is 15 residues long. The CDR3 nucleotides are TGTGCCAGCAGCTTAGATGTAAGGGCAGGGATGGAGCTGTTTTTT. Amino acid sequence: CASSLDVRAGMELFF.

The chain joins TRBV5-1 to TRBJ2-1; D is unclear. Trimming cost V 0 bases and J 8 bases, with 9 bases left between them. This CDR3 is built from 13 residues. Germline V gene data show CDR1 as SGHRS and CDR2 as YFSETQ. The CDR3: CASSLVQSHEQFF. Here the CDR3 DNA reads TGCGCCAGCAGCTTGGTCCAGTCCCATGAGCAGTTCTTC.

This clone appeared a few times. J is TRBJ2-1 and V is TRBV2, with D unresolved. The length of the CDR3 is 12 residues. The germline gives CDR1 SNHLY, CDR2 FYNNEI. The V end was cut by 3 bases, the J end by 8 bases, with 8 bases between. The CDR3 DNA reads as TGTGCCAGCAGTGAGAGCGTCTATGAGCAGTTCTTC. It is translated as CASSESVYEQFF.

This sequence joins TRBV2 and TRBJ1-2; TRBD1 aligns across 9 bases. There are 15 residues in the CDR3. In germline, CDR1 is SNHLY, CDR2 FYNNEI. J was trimmed by 10 bases and V by 4 bases; bases with no gene match: 13. CDR3 coding DNA: TGTGCCAGCAGTGGCCTACAGGGGGCGAGGGGTGACTACACCTTC. It encodes CASSGLQGARGDYTF.

This chain links TRBV6-1 with TRBJ2-7; D might be TRBD2 (6 bases). The CDR3 consists of 13 residues. Germline assignment: CDR1 MNHNS and CDR2 SASEGT. V was clipped by 3 bases and J by 6 bases, with 12 bases between them. The CDR3 DNA is TGTGCCAGCAGTGAGGGGACGGGAGTCGAGCAGTACTTC. This codes for CASSEGTGVEQYF.

The J gene is TRBJ2-1, the V gene TRBV4-1; no definite D call. Trimming pared 1 base from V and 3 bases from J, leaving 7 bases between. Germline-derived CDR1 and CDR2 are MGHRA and YSYEKL. This CDR3 has 14 residues. For the CDR3, the DNA is TGCGCCAGCAGCCAAGTAGGGAACTACAATGAGCAGTTCTTC. Translated, it gives CASSQVGNYNEQFF.

This sequence joins TRBV10-3 and TRBJ1-2, with 10 bases aligning to TRBD1. In germline, CDR1 is ENHRY, CDR2 SYGVKD. With 6 bases clipped from V and 4 bases from J, the junction kept 8 bases outside the gene matches. This CDR3 has 15 residues. The DNA of the CDR3 is TGTGCCATCAGACCCACGGGACAGGGGACCTATGGCTACACCTTC. This sequence encodes CAIRPTGQGTYGYTF.

This rearrangement joins TRBV15 to TRBJ2-3, with 9 nucleotides matching TRBD2. J lost 6 bases, V lost 0 bases, and 4 bases had no gene match. CDR3 length equals 15 residues. In germline, CDR1 is LNHNV, CDR2 YYDKDF (reference sequence). The CDR3 is CATSRELAGVDTQYF. The DNA for the CDR3 is TGTGCCACCAGCAGAGAATTAGCGGGGGTTGATACGCAGTATTTT.

The V call is TRBV11-2, the J call TRBJ1-4; tentatively, D is TRBD1 (6 bases). The V and J ends lost 1 base and 7 bases respectively, with 13 bases between them. This CDR3 spans 15 amino acids. The germline CDR1 and CDR2 sequences are SGHAT and FQNNGV. The CDR3 DNA reads as TGTGCCAGCAGCTTAGGGGGGGCAGGGCCTGAAAAACTGTTTTTT. It translates to CASSLGGAGPEKLFF.

The chain uses TRBV30 and TRBJ2-7, with 8 nucleotides matching TRBD1. CDR1 and CDR2 from the germline V gene are GTSNPN and SVGIG (reference sequence). The V gene end was trimmed by 1 base and the J gene end by 4 bases; junction bases not matched to a gene: 6. The CDR3 totals 14 residues. The CDR3 protein is CAWSGRDRSYEQYF. In nucleotides, the CDR3 is TGTGCCTGGAGTGGCCGGGACAGGAGTTACGAGCAGTACTTC.

The gene calls are TRBV5-1 and TRBJ2-5, with TRBD2 matching 12 bases. J gave up 3 bases and V 4 bases, and 4 bases lay outside the gene matches. This CDR3 has 15 amino acids. Germline CDR1 is SGHRS and CDR2 is YFSETQ. The CDR3 coding sequence is TGCGCCAGCAGCCGCGGACTAGCGGGGAAAGAGACCCAGTACTTC. Its protein product is CASSRGLAGKETQYF.

The chain joins TRBV7-6 to TRBJ1-3; no clear D. CDR1 and CDR2 from the germline V gene are SGHVS and FNYEAQ. This CDR3 is built from 14 residues. Trimming pared 2 bases from V and 1 base from J, leaving 6 bases between. The CDR3 spells CASSLQASGNTIYF. DNA for the CDR3: TGTGCCAGCAGCTTACAGGCTTCTGGAAACACCATATATTTT.

The chain carries TRBV19 and TRBJ1-5; unclear D gene. Between the trimmed V and J ends, which lost 0 bases and 4 bases, there was a span of 10 bases. Looked up from germline, CDR1 is LNHDA and CDR2 is SQIVND (reference sequence). The CDR3 loop spans 15 amino acids. Here the CDR3 DNA reads TGTGCCAGTAGTATAGAAAGAGTGGGGAATCAGCCCCAGCATTTT. Encoded protein: CASSIERVGNQPQHF.

This chain joins TRBV6-1 and TRBJ1-5; D gene uncertain. This CDR3 contains 13 residues. CDR1 and CDR2 from the germline V gene are MNHNS and SASEGT. V was clipped by 6 bases and J by 4 bases, with 10 bases between them. The CDR3 nucleotides are TGTGCCAGCAGCAAGGAGTTAAATCAGCCCCAGCATTTT. Its translation: CASSKELNQPQHF.